The rows below give T cell receptor beta chains drawn from one sample of a study of T-cell reconstitution after alpha-beta-depleted transplantation in children. Each CDR3 protein gets one entry after TCRdb re-called the PCR reads with MiXCR. The table includes hundreds of thousands of distinct CDR3 sequences, 23% detected once. The source material was PBMCs, mostly from graft donor cells, sampled 360 days after TCRalphabeta/CD19-depleted stem cell transplant. The receptors originated from a boy in the first two years of life who had a stem cell transplant for acute myeloid leukemia, so the T cells may come from the graft donor. Both conserved end residues are part of each CDR3. A D gene is named only where the DNA matches it firmly. Clone size is stated in some rows and not others, as once, few, many or a class when expanded.

j_gene: TRBJ2-5
v_gene: TRBV12-3/TRBV12-4
abundance: many
d_gene: TRBD2
CDR3aa: CASSSLGSGGAVETQYF
CDR3nt: TGTGCCAGCAGTTCCCTCGGTAGCGGGGGGGCGGTAGAGACCCAGTACTTC

j_gene: TRBJ1-1
v_gene: TRBV11-1
abundance: -
d_gene: TRBD1
CDR3aa: CASSLRDRGFSKNTEAFF
CDR3nt: TGTGCCAGCAGCTTAAGGGACAGGGGTTTCAGTAAGAACACTGAAGCTTTCTTT

j_gene: TRBJ2-3
v_gene: TRBV5-6
abundance: -
d_gene: -
CDR3aa: CASSLDTGLLPDTQYF
CDR3nt: TGTGCCAGCAGCTTGGATACGGGTCTCCTCCCAGATACGCAGTATTTT

j_gene: TRBJ2-3
v_gene: TRBV11-2
abundance: few
d_gene: -
CDR3aa: CASSIFVGADTQYF
CDR3nt: TGTGCCAGCAGCATCTTTGTGGGGGCAGATACGCAGTATTTT

j_gene: TRBJ2-3
v_gene: TRBV20-1
abundance: few
d_gene: TRBD2
CDR3aa: CSARAGASGGTSTDTQYF
CDR3nt: TGCAGTGCCAGGGCCGGGGCTAGCGGGGGGACTAGCACAGATACGCAGTATTTT

j_gene: TRBJ2-1
v_gene: TRBV6-5
abundance: few
d_gene: TRBD2
CDR3aa: CASSYSTSGAYNEQFF
CDR3nt: TGTGCCAGCAGTTACTCGACTAGCGGGGCCTACAATGAGCAGTTCTTC

j_gene: TRBJ2-6
v_gene: TRBV7-2
abundance: few
d_gene: -
CDR3aa: CAGISGANVLTF
CDR3nt: TGTGCCGGAATCTCCGGGGCCAACGTCCTGACTTTC

j_gene: TRBJ2-3
v_gene: TRBV20-1
abundance: -
d_gene: TRBD2
CDR3aa: CCARDPGSGGTDTQYF
CDR3nt: TGCTGTGCTAGAGATCCCGGTAGCGGGGGCACAGATACGCAGTATTTT

j_gene: TRBJ2-2
v_gene: TRBV20-1
abundance: many
d_gene: -
CDR3aa: CSAEGKNTGELFF
CDR3nt: TGCAGTGCTGAGGGAAAGAACACCGGGGAGCTGTTTTTT

j_gene: TRBJ2-2
v_gene: TRBV28
abundance: many
d_gene: -
CDR3aa: CASSSPTGELFF
CDR3nt: TGTGCCAGCAGTTCCCCGACCGGGGAGCTGTTTTTT

j_gene: TRBJ2-7
v_gene: TRBV6-2/TRBV6-3
abundance: many
d_gene: -
CDR3aa: CASSSAIPYEQYF
CDR3nt: TGTGCCAGCAGTTCTGCCATCCCCTACGAGCAGTACTTC

j_gene: TRBJ2-1
v_gene: TRBV12-3/TRBV12-4
abundance: few
d_gene: TRBD2
CDR3aa: CASSRSGGPRNEQFF
CDR3nt: TGTGCCAGCAGTCGTAGCGGGGGGCCACGCAATGAGCAGTTCTTC

j_gene: TRBJ1-1
v_gene: TRBV7-9
abundance: once
d_gene: TRBD1
CDR3aa: CASSSIGTGEAFF
CDR3nt: TGTGCCAGCAGCTCCATCGGGACAGGGGAAGCTTTCTTT

j_gene: TRBJ2-3
v_gene: TRBV4-3
abundance: -
d_gene: -
CDR3aa: CASSQDWGTIPDTQYF
CDR3nt: TGCGCCAGCAGCCAAGACTGGGGTACCATCCCAGATACGCAGTATTTT

j_gene: TRBJ2-2
v_gene: TRBV5-1
abundance: -
d_gene: -
CDR3aa: CASSLAGSVGGLFF
CDR3nt: TGCGCCAGCAGCTTGGCCGGATCAGTCGGGGGGCTGTTTTTT

j_gene: TRBJ2-3
v_gene: TRBV11-2
abundance: few
d_gene: -
CDR3aa: CASRRLGGAADTQYF
CDR3nt: TGTGCCAGCAGGAGGCTAGGGGGGGCCGCAGATACGCAGTATTTT

j_gene: TRBJ1-1
v_gene: TRBV4-3
abundance: -
d_gene: -
CDR3aa: CASSQDYRYTTEAFF
CDR3nt: TGCGCCAGCAGCCAAGATTACAGGTATACCACTGAAGCTTTCTTT

j_gene: TRBJ2-6
v_gene: TRBV14
abundance: many
d_gene: -
CDR3aa: CASSLDGANVLTF
CDR3nt: TGTGCCAGCAGCCTCGATGGGGCCAACGTCCTGACTTTC

j_gene: TRBJ2-3
v_gene: TRBV9
abundance: -
d_gene: TRBD1
CDR3aa: CASSVEGSDRVKDTQYF
CDR3nt: TGTGCCAGCAGCGTAGAAGGTTCGGACAGGGTGAAAGATACGCAGTATTTT

j_gene: TRBJ2-1
v_gene: TRBV7-2
abundance: -
d_gene: -
CDR3aa: CASSFQRQYNEQFF
CDR3nt: TGTGCCAGCAGCTTCCAGCGACAGTACAATGAGCAGTTCTTC

j_gene: TRBJ1-2
v_gene: TRBV20-1
abundance: many
d_gene: -
CDR3aa: CSAREEVWYGYTF
CDR3nt: TGCAGTGCTAGAGAAGAAGTCTGGTATGGCTACACCTTC

j_gene: TRBJ2-7
v_gene: TRBV5-1
abundance: -
d_gene: -
CDR3aa: CASSLGIGGPSYEQYF
CDR3nt: TGCGCCAGCAGCTTGGGAATAGGGGGTCCCTCCTACGAGCAGTACTTC

j_gene: TRBJ2-5
v_gene: TRBV28
abundance: many
d_gene: -
CDR3aa: CASSFSGDGETQYF
CDR3nt: TGTGCCAGCAGTTTTTCAGGGGATGGAGAGACCCAGTACTTC

j_gene: TRBJ2-1
v_gene: TRBV5-6
abundance: -
d_gene: -
CDR3aa: CASSLPARYNEQFF
CDR3nt: TGTGCCAGCAGCCTCCCCGCCAGGTACAATGAGCAGTTCTTC

j_gene: TRBJ1-2
v_gene: TRBV20-1
abundance: few
d_gene: TRBD1
CDR3aa: CSAKGGDRGGYGYTF
CDR3nt: TGCAGTGCTAAAGGCGGGGACAGGGGAGGCTATGGCTACACCTTC

j_gene: TRBJ2-3
v_gene: TRBV11-2
abundance: -
d_gene: TRBD2
CDR3aa: CASGPLAGGPDTQYF
CDR3nt: TGTGCCAGCGGCCCACTAGCGGGGGGGCCCGATACGCAGTATTTT

j_gene: TRBJ2-5
v_gene: TRBV29-1
abundance: -
d_gene: TRBD2
CDR3aa: CSHWGISGATGETQYF
CDR3nt: TGCAGCCACTGGGGAATTAGCGGGGCGACTGGGGAGACCCAGTACTTC

j_gene: TRBJ1-2
v_gene: TRBV7-9
abundance: many
d_gene: -
CDR3aa: CASSWTDGYTF
CDR3nt: TGTGCCAGCAGCTGGACAGATGGCTACACCTTC

j_gene: TRBJ2-1
v_gene: TRBV24-1
abundance: many
d_gene: -
CDR3aa: CATSEPGLTYNEQFF
CDR3nt: TGTGCCACCAGTGAACCGGGACTCACTTACAATGAGCAGTTCTTC

j_gene: TRBJ2-5
v_gene: TRBV20-1
abundance: few
d_gene: TRBD2
CDR3aa: CSARPSFGTSGGALQETQYF
CDR3nt: TGCAGTGCTAGACCATCCTTCGGGACTAGCGGGGGGGCCCTCCAAGAGACCCAGTACTTC

j_gene: TRBJ1-5
v_gene: TRBV20-1
abundance: few
d_gene: -
CDR3aa: CSARRDRSNQPQHF
CDR3nt: TGCAGTGCCAGGCGCGACAGGAGCAATCAGCCCCAGCATTTT

j_gene: TRBJ2-3
v_gene: TRBV27
abundance: -
d_gene: TRBD2
CDR3aa: CASSLWAGTSGTDTQYF
CDR3nt: TGTGCCAGCAGTTTATGGGCCGGGACTAGCGGCACAGATACGCAGTATTTT

j_gene: TRBJ2-1
v_gene: TRBV11-3
abundance: few
d_gene: TRBD2
CDR3aa: CASSYSSGENEQFF
CDR3nt: TGTGCCAGCAGCTATTCTAGCGGGGAGAATGAGCAGTTCTTC

j_gene: TRBJ1-2
v_gene: TRBV7-2
abundance: many
d_gene: TRBD1
CDR3aa: CASSEQGQGGYGYTF
CDR3nt: TGTGCCAGCAGCGAGCAGGGACAGGGAGGCTATGGCTACACCTTC

j_gene: TRBJ2-1
v_gene: TRBV5-6
abundance: once
d_gene: -
CDR3aa: CASSSPGEYNEQFF
CDR3nt: TGTGCCAGCAGCTCTCCAGGGGAGTACAATGAGCAGTTCTTC

j_gene: TRBJ1-3
v_gene: TRBV7-8
abundance: -
d_gene: -
CDR3aa: CASSLEGRSGSGNTIYF
CDR3nt: TGTGCCAGCAGCTTAGAAGGCAGGTCCGGCTCCGGAAACACCATATATTTT

j_gene: TRBJ1-5
v_gene: TRBV20-1
abundance: few
d_gene: -
CDR3aa: CSARGQGGKNQPQHF
CDR3nt: TGCAGTGCGCGCGGGCAGGGAGGGAAGAATCAGCCCCAGCATTTT

j_gene: TRBJ1-6
v_gene: TRBV12-3/TRBV12-4
abundance: many
d_gene: TRBD1
CDR3aa: CASMGQGNSPLHF
CDR3nt: TGTGCCAGCATGGGACAGGGAAATTCACCCCTCCACTTT

j_gene: TRBJ2-5
v_gene: TRBV15
abundance: few
d_gene: -
CDR3aa: CATSGGLQETQYF
CDR3nt: TGTGCCACCAGCGGCGGGCTACAAGAGACCCAGTACTTC

j_gene: TRBJ1-3
v_gene: TRBV6-5
abundance: -
d_gene: -
CDR3aa: CASSYRNTIYF
CDR3nt: TGTGCCAGCAGTTACAGAAACACCATATATTTT

j_gene: TRBJ2-1
v_gene: TRBV27
abundance: -
d_gene: -
CDR3aa: CASSLGGHRSYNEQFF
CDR3nt: TGTGCCAGCAGTCTCGGGGGGCATAGGTCCTACAATGAGCAGTTCTTC

j_gene: TRBJ2-2
v_gene: TRBV20-1
abundance: many
d_gene: -
CDR3aa: CSARGPPVGLPAGELFF
CDR3nt: TGCAGTGCTAGAGGTCCGCCCGTCGGGCTCCCGGCCGGGGAGCTGTTTTTT

j_gene: TRBJ2-5
v_gene: TRBV12-3/TRBV12-4
abundance: -
d_gene: -
CDR3aa: CASRQPSDPRETQYF
CDR3nt: TGTGCCAGCAGACAACCTAGCGACCCAAGGGAGACCCAGTACTTC

j_gene: TRBJ1-2
v_gene: TRBV10-3
abundance: -
d_gene: -
CDR3aa: CAISRHPWGYGYTF
CDR3nt: TGTGCCATCAGTCGACACCCTTGGGGCTATGGCTACACCTTC

j_gene: TRBJ2-1
v_gene: TRBV24-1
abundance: many
d_gene: TRBD1
CDR3aa: CATSRGTGPLLNEQFF
CDR3nt: TGTGCCACCTCCAGGGGGACAGGGCCCCTCTTGAATGAGCAGTTCTTC

j_gene: TRBJ2-4
v_gene: TRBV6-1
abundance: -
d_gene: -
CDR3aa: CASSEVSVVAKNIQYF
CDR3nt: TGTGCCAGCAGTGAAGTCTCCGTGGTCGCCAAAAACATTCAGTACTTC

j_gene: TRBJ2-1
v_gene: TRBV20-1
abundance: -
d_gene: TRBD2
CDR3aa: CSARDRLAGGRTLLTYNEQFF
CDR3nt: TGCAGTGCTAGAGATCGACTAGCGGGGGGCCGGACTCTGTTGACCTACAATGAGCAGTTCTTC

j_gene: TRBJ1-2
v_gene: TRBV28
abundance: -
d_gene: -
CDR3aa: CASGVTFYTF
CDR3nt: TGTGCCAGCGGTGTCACCTTCTACACCTTC

j_gene: TRBJ2-3
v_gene: TRBV4-3
abundance: many
d_gene: TRBD1
CDR3aa: CASSPGDSFTDTQYF
CDR3nt: TGCGCCAGCAGCCCTGGGGACAGCTTCACAGATACGCAGTATTTT

j_gene: TRBJ2-7
v_gene: TRBV20-1
abundance: -
d_gene: -
CDR3aa: CSASGHRYEQYF
CDR3nt: TGCAGTGCCTCGGGACACCGCTACGAGCAGTACTTC

j_gene: TRBJ2-3
v_gene: TRBV6-5
abundance: -
d_gene: -
CDR3aa: CASSYSGPQPYTSTDTQYF
CDR3nt: TGTGCCAGCAGTTACTCGGGACCCCAGCCCTACACTAGCACAGATACGCAGTATTTT

j_gene: TRBJ2-1
v_gene: TRBV10-3
abundance: -
d_gene: -
CDR3aa: CAISQDWMSGSYNEQFF
CDR3nt: TGTGCCATCAGCCAAGATTGGATGTCAGGCTCCTACAATGAGCAGTTCTTC

j_gene: TRBJ2-2
v_gene: TRBV20-1
abundance: -
d_gene: -
CDR3aa: CSAIDSLLANTGELFF
CDR3nt: TGCAGTGCCATCGACAGCCTCCTCGCGAACACCGGGGAGCTGTTTTTT